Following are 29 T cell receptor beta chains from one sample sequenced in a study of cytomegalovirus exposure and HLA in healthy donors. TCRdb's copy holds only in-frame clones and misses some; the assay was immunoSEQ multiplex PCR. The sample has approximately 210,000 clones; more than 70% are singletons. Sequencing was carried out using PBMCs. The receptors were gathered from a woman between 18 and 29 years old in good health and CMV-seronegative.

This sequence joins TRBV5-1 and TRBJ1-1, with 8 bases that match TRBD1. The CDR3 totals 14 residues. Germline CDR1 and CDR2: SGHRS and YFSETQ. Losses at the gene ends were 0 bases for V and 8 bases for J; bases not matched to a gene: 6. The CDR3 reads CASSLGQGLIEAFF. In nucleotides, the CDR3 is TGCGCCAGCAGCTTGGGACAGGGGTTGATAGAAGCTTTCTTT.

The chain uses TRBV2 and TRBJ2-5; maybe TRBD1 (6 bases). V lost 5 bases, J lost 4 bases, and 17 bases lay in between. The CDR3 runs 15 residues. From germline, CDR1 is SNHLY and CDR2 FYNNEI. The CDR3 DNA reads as TGTGCCAGCAGTCGCCAGGGGAGTGGGGTAGAGACCCAGTACTTC. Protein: CASSRQGSGVETQYF.

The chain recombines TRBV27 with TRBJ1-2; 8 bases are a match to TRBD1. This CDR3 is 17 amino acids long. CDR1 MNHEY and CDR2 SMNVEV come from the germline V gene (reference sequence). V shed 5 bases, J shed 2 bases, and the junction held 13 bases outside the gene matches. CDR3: CASSPPRRQGPNYGYTF. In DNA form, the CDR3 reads TGTGCCAGCAGTCCCCCCCGCCGACAGGGGCCCAACTATGGCTACACCTTC.

CDR3 sequence (DNA): TGTGCCAGCTCACTAGTGCGGGAATACGAGCAGTACTTC. Its protein product is CASSLVREYEQYF. The chain recombines TRBV18 with TRBJ2-7; possible D gene TRBD2, 6 bases. CDR1 is KGHSH, CDR2 LQKENI, per germline. The V and J ends lost 4 bases and 4 bases respectively, with 11 bases between them. This CDR3 has 13 amino acids. Based on the CDR3 plus reference TRBV18 and TRBJ2-7, the full variable domain is NAGVMQNPRHLVRRRGQEARLRCSPMKGHSHVYWYRQLPEEGLKFMVYLQKENIIDESGMPKERFSAEFPKEGPSILRIQQVVRGDSAAYFCASSLVREYEQYFGPGTRLTVT.

DNA of the CDR3: TGTGCCAGCAGCTTGGGGCATACTACAGATACGCAGTATTTT. Translated: CASSLGHTTDTQYF. The chain employs TRBV7-2 and TRBJ2-3; D may be TRBD1 (5 bases). CDR3 length: 14 residues. V was clipped by 3 bases and J by 3 bases, with 10 bases between them. The germline gives CDR1 SGHTA, CDR2 FQGNSA.

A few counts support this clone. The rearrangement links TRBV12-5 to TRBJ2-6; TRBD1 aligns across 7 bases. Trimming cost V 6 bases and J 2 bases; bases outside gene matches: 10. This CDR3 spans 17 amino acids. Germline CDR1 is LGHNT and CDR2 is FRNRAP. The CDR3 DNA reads TGTGCTAGTGGCACGCGACAGGGAATAGCTGGGGCCAACGTCCTGACTTTC. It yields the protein CASGTRQGIAGANVLTF.

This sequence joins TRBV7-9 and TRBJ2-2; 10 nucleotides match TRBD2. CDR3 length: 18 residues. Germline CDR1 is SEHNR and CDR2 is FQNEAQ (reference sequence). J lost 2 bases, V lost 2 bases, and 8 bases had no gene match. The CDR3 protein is CASSLISASGRNTGELFF. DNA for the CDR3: TGTGCCAGCAGCTTAATCTCGGCTAGCGGGAGAAACACCGGGGAGCTGTTTTTT.

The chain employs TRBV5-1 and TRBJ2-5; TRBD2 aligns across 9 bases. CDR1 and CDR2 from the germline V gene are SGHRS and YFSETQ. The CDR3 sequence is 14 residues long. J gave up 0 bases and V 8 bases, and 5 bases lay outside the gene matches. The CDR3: CASSSGKYQETQYF. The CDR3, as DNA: TGCGCCAGTTCTAGCGGGAAGTACCAAGAGACCCAGTACTTC.

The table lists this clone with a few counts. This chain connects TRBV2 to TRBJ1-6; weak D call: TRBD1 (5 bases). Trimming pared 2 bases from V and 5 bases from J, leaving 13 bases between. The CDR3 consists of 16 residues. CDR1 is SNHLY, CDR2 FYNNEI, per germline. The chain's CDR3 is CASSERFQGNNSPLHF. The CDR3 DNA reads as TGTGCCAGCAGTGAAAGGTTTCAGGGCAATAATTCACCCCTCCACTTT.

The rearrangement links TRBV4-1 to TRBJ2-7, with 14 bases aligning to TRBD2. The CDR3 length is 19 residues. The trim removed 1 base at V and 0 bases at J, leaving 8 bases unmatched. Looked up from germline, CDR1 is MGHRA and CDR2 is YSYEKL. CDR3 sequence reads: CASSQGAGLAGVGSYEQYF. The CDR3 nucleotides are TGCGCCAGCAGCCAAGGCGCGGGACTAGCGGGAGTTGGCTCCTACGAGCAGTACTTC.

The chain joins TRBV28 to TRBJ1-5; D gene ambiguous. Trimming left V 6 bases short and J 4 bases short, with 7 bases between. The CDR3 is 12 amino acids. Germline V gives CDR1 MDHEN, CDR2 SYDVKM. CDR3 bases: TGTGCCAGCAGGGTCCAGAATCAGCCCCAGCATTTT. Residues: CASRVQNQPQHF.

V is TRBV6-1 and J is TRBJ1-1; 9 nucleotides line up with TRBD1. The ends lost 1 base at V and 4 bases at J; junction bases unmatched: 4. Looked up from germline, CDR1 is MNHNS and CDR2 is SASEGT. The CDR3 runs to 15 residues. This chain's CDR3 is CASSEDLTGGTEAFF. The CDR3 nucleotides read TGTGCCAGCAGTGAAGACCTGACAGGGGGCACTGAAGCTTTCTTT.

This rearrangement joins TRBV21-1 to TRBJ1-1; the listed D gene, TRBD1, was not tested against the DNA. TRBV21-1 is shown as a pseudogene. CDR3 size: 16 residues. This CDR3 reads CASRPISTGTHTEAFF. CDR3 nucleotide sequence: TGTGCCAGCAGACCAATTTCGACAGGGACGCACACTGAAGCTTTCTTT.

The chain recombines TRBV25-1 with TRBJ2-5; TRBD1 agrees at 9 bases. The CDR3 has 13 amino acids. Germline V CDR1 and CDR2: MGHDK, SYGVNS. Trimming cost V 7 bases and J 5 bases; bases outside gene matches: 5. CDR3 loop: CASTGQGRETQYF. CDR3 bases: TGTGCCAGCACCGGACAGGGGAGGGAGACCCAGTACTTC.

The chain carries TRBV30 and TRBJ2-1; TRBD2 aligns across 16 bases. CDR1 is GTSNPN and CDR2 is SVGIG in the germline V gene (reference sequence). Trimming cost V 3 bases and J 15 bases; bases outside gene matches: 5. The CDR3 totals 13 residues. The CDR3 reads CAWRGLAGGNLFF. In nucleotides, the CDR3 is TGTGCCTGGAGGGGACTAGCGGGAGGGAATCTGTTCTTC.

The CDR3 region has the DNA TGTGCCAGCAGTGATTGGGCCCTCTCTGGGGCCAACGTCCTGACTTTC. Amino acid sequence: CASSDWALSGANVLTF. The gene calls are TRBV2 and TRBJ2-6; D unresolved. Germline CDR1 and CDR2: SNHLY and FYNNEI. With 3 bases removed from V and 0 bases from J, the gap between germline ends came to 9 bases. CDR3 length: 16 amino acids.

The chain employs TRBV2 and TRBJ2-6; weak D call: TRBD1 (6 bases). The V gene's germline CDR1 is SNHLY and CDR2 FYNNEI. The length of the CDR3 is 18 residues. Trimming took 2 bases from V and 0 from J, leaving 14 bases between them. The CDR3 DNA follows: TGTGCCAGCAGTGAACTGGCGACAGGCCGCTCTGGGGCCAACGTCCTGACTTTC. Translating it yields CASSELATGRSGANVLTF.

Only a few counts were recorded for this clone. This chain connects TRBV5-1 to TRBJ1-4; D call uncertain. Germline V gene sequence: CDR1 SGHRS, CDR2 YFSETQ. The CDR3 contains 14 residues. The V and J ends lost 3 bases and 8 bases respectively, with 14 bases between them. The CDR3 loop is CASSSREGSEKLFF. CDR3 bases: TGCGCCAGCAGCTCGCGGGAGGGTTCCGAAAAACTGTTTTTT.

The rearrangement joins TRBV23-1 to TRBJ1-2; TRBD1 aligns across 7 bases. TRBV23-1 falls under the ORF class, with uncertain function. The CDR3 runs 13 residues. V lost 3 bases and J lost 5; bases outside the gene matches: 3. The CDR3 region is CASSHRDRYGYTF. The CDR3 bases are TGCGCCAGCAGTCATCGGGACAGATATGGCTACACCTTC.

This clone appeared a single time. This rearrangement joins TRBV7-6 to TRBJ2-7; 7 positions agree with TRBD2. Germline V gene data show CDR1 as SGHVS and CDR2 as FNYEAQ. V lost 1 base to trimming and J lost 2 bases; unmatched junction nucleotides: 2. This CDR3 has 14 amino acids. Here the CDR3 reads CASSLGGSTYEQYF. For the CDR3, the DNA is TGTGCCAGCAGCTTAGGCGGGAGCACCTACGAGCAGTACTTC.

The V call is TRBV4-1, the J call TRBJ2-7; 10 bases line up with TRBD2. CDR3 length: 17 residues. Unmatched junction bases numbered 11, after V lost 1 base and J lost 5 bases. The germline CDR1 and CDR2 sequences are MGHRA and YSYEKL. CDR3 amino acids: CASSQVERGGVRDEQYF. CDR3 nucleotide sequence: TGCGCCAGCAGCCAAGTAGAGCGGGGGGGCGTAAGGGACGAGCAGTACTTC.

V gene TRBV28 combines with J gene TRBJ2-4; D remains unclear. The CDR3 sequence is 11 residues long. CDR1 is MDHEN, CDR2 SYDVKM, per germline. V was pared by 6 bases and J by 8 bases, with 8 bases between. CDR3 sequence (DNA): TGTGCCAGCAGCGATACTGACATTCAGTACTTC. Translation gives CASSDTDIQYF.

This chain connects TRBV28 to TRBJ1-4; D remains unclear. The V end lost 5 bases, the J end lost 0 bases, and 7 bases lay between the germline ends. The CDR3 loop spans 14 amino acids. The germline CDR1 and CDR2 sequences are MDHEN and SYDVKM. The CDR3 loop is CASSRVPTNEKLFF. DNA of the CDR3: TGTGCCAGCAGTCGGGTTCCAACTAATGAAAAACTGTTTTTT.

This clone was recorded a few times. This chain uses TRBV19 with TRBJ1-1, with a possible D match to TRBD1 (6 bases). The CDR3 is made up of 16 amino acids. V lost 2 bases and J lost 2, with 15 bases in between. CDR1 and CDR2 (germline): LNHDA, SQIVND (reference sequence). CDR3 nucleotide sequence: TGTGCCAGTAGTATACGCCCCCCAGGGGCCAACACTGAAGCTTTCTTT. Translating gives CASSIRPPGANTEAFF.

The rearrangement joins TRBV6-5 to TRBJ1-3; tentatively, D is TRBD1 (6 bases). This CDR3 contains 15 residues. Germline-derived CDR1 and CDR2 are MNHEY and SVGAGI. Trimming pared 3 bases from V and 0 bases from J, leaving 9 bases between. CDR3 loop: CASSYRGSSGNTIYF. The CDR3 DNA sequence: TGTGCCAGCAGTTATAGGGGGAGCTCTGGAAACACCATATATTTT.

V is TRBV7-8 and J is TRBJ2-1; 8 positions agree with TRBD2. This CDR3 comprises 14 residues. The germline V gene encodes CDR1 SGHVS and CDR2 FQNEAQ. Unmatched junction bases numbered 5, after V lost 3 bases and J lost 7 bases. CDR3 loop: CASSFSGGRNEQFF. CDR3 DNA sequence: TGTGCCAGCAGCTTCAGCGGCGGGAGGAATGAGCAGTTCTTC.

The CDR3 reads CASSFRRQENLHGYTF. The DNA for the CDR3 is TGTGCCAGCAGCTTTCGACGACAGGAGAACCTCCATGGCTACACCTTC. J is TRBJ1-2 and V is TRBV9, with D perhaps matching TRBD1 (6 bases). CDR1 is SGDLS and CDR2 is YYNGEE in the germline V gene. The CDR3 extends over 16 amino acids. V was cut by 4 bases and J by 6 bases, with 22 bases left in between.

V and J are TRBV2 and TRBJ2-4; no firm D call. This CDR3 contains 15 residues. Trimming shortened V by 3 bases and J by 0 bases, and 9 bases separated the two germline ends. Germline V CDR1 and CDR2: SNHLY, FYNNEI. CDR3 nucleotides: TGTGCCAGCAGTGACGGCAGGATAGCCAAAAACATTCAGTACTTC. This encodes CASSDGRIAKNIQYF.

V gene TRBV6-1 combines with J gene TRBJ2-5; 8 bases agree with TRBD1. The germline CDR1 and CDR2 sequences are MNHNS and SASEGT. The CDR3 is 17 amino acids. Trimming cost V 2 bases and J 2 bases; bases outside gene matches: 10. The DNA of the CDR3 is TGTGCCAGCAGTGAATTTAGGGACAGGTCAATTCAAGAGACCCAGTACTTC. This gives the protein CASSEFRDRSIQETQYF.